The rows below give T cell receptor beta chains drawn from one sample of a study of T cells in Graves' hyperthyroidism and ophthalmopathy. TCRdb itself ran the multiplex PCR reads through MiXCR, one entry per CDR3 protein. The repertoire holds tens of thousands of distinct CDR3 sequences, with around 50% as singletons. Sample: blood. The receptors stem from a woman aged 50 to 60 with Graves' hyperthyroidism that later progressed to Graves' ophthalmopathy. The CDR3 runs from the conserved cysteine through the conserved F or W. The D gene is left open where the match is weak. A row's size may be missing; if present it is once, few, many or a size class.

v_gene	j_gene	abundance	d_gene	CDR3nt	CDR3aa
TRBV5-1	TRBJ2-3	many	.	TGCGCCAGCAGCTTGGTAGGGCTGTCCTCAGATACGCAGTATTTT	CASSLVGLSSDTQYF
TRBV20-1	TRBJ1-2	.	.	TGCAGTGCTAGGTCCCAAGCTTGGCAATTAGTGGACGCCTTC	CSARSQAWQLVDAF
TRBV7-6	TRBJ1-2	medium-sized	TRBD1	TGTGCCAGCAGCTTAACCGACAGGGGATATGGCGGCTACACCTTC	CASSLTDRGYGGYTF
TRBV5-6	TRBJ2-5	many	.	TGTGCCAGCAGCTTGGCGGGAGCGGAGACCCAGTACTTC	CASSLAGAETQYF
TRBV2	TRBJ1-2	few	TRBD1	TGTGCCAGCAGTGGGGACAGGGATATTTGGGGCTACACCTTC	CASSGDRDIWGYTF
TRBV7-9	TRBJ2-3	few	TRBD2	TGTGCCAGCAGCTTACTAGCGGGAGGCCGGGATGAGCAGTATTTT	CASSLLAGGRDEQYF
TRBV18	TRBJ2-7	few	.	TGTGCCAGCTCACTCTCGATGGAAACTTACGAGCAGTACTTC	CASSLSMETYEQYF
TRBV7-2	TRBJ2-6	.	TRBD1	TGTGCCAGCAGTCCTACAGGGGGCGCCGCTGAAGCTTTC	CASSPTGGAAEAF
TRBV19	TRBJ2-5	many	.	TGTGCCAGTACGACAAGGATGGGCGCGCCGAAGGAGACCCAGTACTTC	CASTTRMGAPKETQYF
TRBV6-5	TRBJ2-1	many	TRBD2	TGTGCCAGCAGCCGTAAGACTAGCGGGAATGAGCAGTTCTTC	CASSRKTSGNEQFF
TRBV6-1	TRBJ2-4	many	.	TGTGCCAGCAGTAGGGGGACGAGGGTAAACATTCAGTACTTC	CASSRGTRVNIQYF
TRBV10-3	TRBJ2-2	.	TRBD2	TGTGCCATCAGTGAGTCAACTAGCGGAGACACCGGGGAGCTGTTTTTT	CAISESTSGDTGELFF
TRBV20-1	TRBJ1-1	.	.	TGCAGTGCTAGAGATGTTGGCTACACGGAAGCTTTCTTT	CSARDVGYTEAFF
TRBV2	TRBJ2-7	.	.	TGTGCCAGCAAGGGGGTCTTCACGGGGGAGCAGTACTTC	CASKGVFTGEQYF
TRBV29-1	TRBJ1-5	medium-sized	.	TGCAGCGTTGAATCCGGTAGCAATCAGCCCCAGCATTTT	CSVESGSNQPQHF
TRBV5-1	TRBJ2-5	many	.	TGCGCCAGCAGCCTAGGACAGCTACGCCAAGAGACCCAGTACTTC	CASSLGQLRQETQYF
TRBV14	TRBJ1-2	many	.	TGTGCCAGCAGCCAAGTAGGACAGACAGGCGCTAACTATGGCTACACCTTC	CASSQVGQTGANYGYTF
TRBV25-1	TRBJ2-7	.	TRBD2	TGTGCCAGCAGTGATCTGGTTGGTCGGGGACTAGCGGGAGGAACCTACGAGCAGTACTTC	CASSDLVGRGLAGGTYEQYF
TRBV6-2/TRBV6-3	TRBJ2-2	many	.	TGTGCCAGCACCTTAGCAGCGGTCGGCACCGGGGAGCTGTTTTTT	CASTLAAVGTGELFF
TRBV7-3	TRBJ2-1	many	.	TGTGCCAGCAGCTTGACCGCGGACAATTACAATGAGCAGTTCTTC	CASSLTADNYNEQFF
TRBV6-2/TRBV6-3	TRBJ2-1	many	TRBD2	TGTGCCAGCAGTCCCAGAACTAGCGGGTGGGGGTACAATGAGCAGTTCTTC	CASSPRTSGWGYNEQFF
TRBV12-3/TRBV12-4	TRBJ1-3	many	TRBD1	TGTGCCAGTCACAGGGGGGGCTCTGGAAACACCATATATTTT	CASHRGGSGNTIYF
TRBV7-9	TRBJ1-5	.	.	TGTGCCAGCAGCGCCACCACGAGGGGGGAGACCCAGCATTTT	CASSATTRGETQHF
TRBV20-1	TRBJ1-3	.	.	TGCAGTGCTAGAGAATGGTACTTAGCGGGGAACACCATATATTTT	CSAREWYLAGNTIYF
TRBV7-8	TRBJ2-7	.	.	TGTGCCAGCAGTCATGGAGGAGAAGAGGAGGAGGGCTACGAGCAGTACTTC	CASSHGGEEEEGYEQYF
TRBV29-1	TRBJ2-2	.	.	TGCAGCGCCCAAGGGCTGTTTTTT	CSAQGLFF
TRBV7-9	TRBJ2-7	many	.	TGTGCCAGCAGCCCCGATTGGGGAGTCGAGCAGTACTTC	CASSPDWGVEQYF
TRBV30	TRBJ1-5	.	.	TGTGCCTGGACGGCGGGGGTTAGTGGTCGGGGGGGGGTTAATCAGCCCCAGCATTTT	CAWTAGVSGRGGVNQPQHF
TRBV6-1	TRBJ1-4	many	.	TGTGCCAGCAGGAACAGGGAGGTTAATGAAAAACTGTTTTTT	CASRNREVNEKLFF
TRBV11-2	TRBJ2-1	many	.	TGTGCCAGCAGCACCGTGGGCAATGAGCAGTTCTTC	CASSTVGNEQFF
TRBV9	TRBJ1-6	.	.	TGTGCCAGCAGCGGCTTCGGGGGGGGGTCACCCCTCCACTTT	CASSGFGGGSPLHF
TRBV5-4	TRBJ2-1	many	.	TGTGCCAGCAGCTTGGATGGTAGACACAATGAGCAGTTCTTC	CASSLDGRHNEQFF
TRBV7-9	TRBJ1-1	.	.	TGCGCCAGCGGCTTAGGGAGTCGAACTGAAGCTTTCTTT	CASGLGSRTEAFF
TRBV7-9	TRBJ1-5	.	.	TGTGCCAGCAGCAACGTAAACAGGATTACCGGGCCCCAGCATTTT	CASSNVNRITGPQHF
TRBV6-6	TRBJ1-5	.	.	TGTGCCAGCAGTTACGTGGAGGTCGGGAATCAGCCCCAGCATTTT	CASSYVEVGNQPQHF
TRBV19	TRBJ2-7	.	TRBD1	TGTGCCAGTAGTAGGGGACAGGGATCCGAGCCGTACTTC	CASSRGQGSEPYF
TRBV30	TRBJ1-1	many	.	TGTGCCTGGAGTGAGATCACTGAAGCTTTCTTT	CAWSEITEAFF
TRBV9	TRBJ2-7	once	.	TGTGCCAGCAGCGTAATAGCCGGATCAGGCTACGAGCAGTACTTC	CASSVIAGSGYEQYF
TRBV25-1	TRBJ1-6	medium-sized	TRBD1	TGTGCCAGCAGTGAATACTGGACAGGGTCACCCCTCCACTTT	CASSEYWTGSPLHF
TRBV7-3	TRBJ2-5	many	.	TGTGCCAGCAGCTTATTTGCCAGCGGCCAAGAGACCCAGTACTTC	CASSLFASGQETQYF
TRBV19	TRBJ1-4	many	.	TGTGCCAGTAGGGCGGGGGGGGAAAAACTGTTTTTT	CASRAGGEKLFF
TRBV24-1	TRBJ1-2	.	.	TGTGCCACCAGTGATGGGGGGACTAGCGGGGACTATGGCTACACCTTC	CATSDGGTSGDYGYTF
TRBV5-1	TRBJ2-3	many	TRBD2	TGCGCCAGCAGCTTTTCCCCCTGGTCGGGAGGATCAGATACGCAGTATTTT	CASSFSPWSGGSDTQYF
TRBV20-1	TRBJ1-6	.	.	TGCAGTGCTAGGGACAGCTCCTATAATTCACCCCTCCACTTT	CSARDSSYNSPLHF
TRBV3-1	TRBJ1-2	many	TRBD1	TGTGCCAGCAGCGAGACAGGGGAGGGCTACACCTTC	CASSETGEGYTF
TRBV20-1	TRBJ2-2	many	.	TGCAGTGCTAGGGGGGAGAACACCGGGGAGCTGTTTTTT	CSARGENTGELFF
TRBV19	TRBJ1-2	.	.	TGTGCCAGTAGTATAGGGCAGGGTTGGGCCTATGGCTACACCTTC	CASSIGQGWAYGYTF
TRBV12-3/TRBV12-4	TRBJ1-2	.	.	TGTGCCAGCAGTGGACTAGCGGGAGATGGCTACACCTTC	CASSGLAGDGYTF
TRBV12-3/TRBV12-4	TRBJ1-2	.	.	TGTGCCAGCACCAGAGGTCCGGAGACCTTCTATGGCTACACCTTC	CASTRGPETFYGYTF
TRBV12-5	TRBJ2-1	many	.	TGTGCTAGTGGTCCCTTTTTCCTGTCGAGCTACAATGAGCAGTTCTTC	CASGPFFLSSYNEQFF
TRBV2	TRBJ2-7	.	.	TGTGCCAGCAGCCTAGACAGACGAAACTACGAGCAGTACTTC	CASSLDRRNYEQYF
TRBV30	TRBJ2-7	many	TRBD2	TGTGCCTGGAGTGTGGCGGGAGGGCTGCTCGAGCAGTACTTC	CAWSVAGGLLEQYF
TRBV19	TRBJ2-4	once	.	TGTGCCAGTACCCCACAGGGAAACAAAAACATTCAGTACTTC	CASTPQGNKNIQYF
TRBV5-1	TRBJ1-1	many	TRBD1	TGCGCCAGCAGCTTGACCAGGGGGGTCTCTCGAGGATCTGAAGCTTTCTTT	CASSLTRGVSRGSEAFF
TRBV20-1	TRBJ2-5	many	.	TGCAGTGCTAGACTAATTGGATCCCGAAGCCCGGGGGAGACCCAGTACTTC	CSARLIGSRSPGETQYF
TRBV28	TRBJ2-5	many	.	TGTGCCAGCAGTTCCCCCCCGCTAGCACACCAAGAGACCCAGTACTTC	CASSSPPLAHQETQYF
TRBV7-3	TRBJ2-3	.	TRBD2	TGTGCCAGCAGCTTAATCGGGAGGCCCAGCACAGATACGCAGTATTTT	CASSLIGRPSTDTQYF
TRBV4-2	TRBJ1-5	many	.	TGTGCCAGCAGCTCCCAAGGGGGGGGCCGGAGTGGTCAGCCCCAGCATTTT	CASSSQGGGRSGQPQHF
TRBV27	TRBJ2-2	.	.	TGTGCCAGCAGTTTATGGACAAACCAAAACACCGGGGAGCTGTTTTTT	CASSLWTNQNTGELFF
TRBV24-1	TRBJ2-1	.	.	TGTGCCACCAGTGACGGAGGCATAGGGTACCCTGATGAGCAGTTCTTC	CATSDGGIGYPDEQFF